This T cell receptor (beta chain) was sequenced in a study of T cell responses to AZD1222 COVID-19 vaccine. With respect to this clone: The antigen remains undetermined.

The study, taken as a whole, reports: Without day 14 samples, only post-peak T cell repertoires were studied. Nearly half of unique spike-specific TCRs reportedly avoided B.1.351 and B.1.1.7 mutated regions.

The CDR3 covers 15 residues. Trimming left V 5 bases short and J 4 bases short, with 14 bases between. Per the germline V gene, CDR1 is LNHDA and CDR2 is SQIVND (reference sequence). The method was immunoSEQ multiplex PCR; TCRdb's version includes in-frame clones alone and lacks a portion of them. The sample yields some 100,000 clones, more than 70% seen once. The chain uses TRBV19 and TRBJ1-4; unclear D gene. The TCR comes from an adult in good health. Sequenced here: peripheral blood, sampled on day 0 of AZD1222 vaccination. CDR3 sequence reads: CASSFRTRSNEKLFF. CDR3 coding DNA: TGTGCCAGTAGTTTTCGCACAAGGAGTAATGAAAAACTGTTTTTT. Using reference TRBV19 and TRBJ1-4 for the parts outside the CDR3, the full variable domain is DGGITQSPKYLFRKEGQNVTLSCEQNLNHDAMYWYRQDPGQGLRLIYYSQIVNDFQKGDIAEGYSVSREKKESFPLTVTSAQKNPTAFYLCASSFRTRSNEKLFFGSGTQLSVL.